This TCR beta chain appears in the sequencing data of a study of blood T cells in healthy people across ages. As regards this clonotype: What it binds is not known.

Samples had at least 6.5 million PBMCs isolated from them. Alongside a J-beta primer mix, a sample-barcoded 5' primer served in a second PCR lasting about 7 to 12 cycles. TCRdb re-called the 5' RACE reads through MiXCR, storing one row per CDR3 protein. This sample yields 550,000 to 750,000 distinct CDR3 sequences, of which 21% are seen a single time; roughly 3.6% belongs to the top ten. Findings and limits, study-wide: Relative to aged donors, long-lived donors carried more naive CD4+ cells and displayed higher diversity. Per million T cells, TCR beta diversity dropped about linearly as age rose.

The CDR3 spans 15 residues. This clonotype was obtained from a man aged 65 to 85 in good health. Sequencing used blood. The rearrangement links TRBV12-3 or TRBV12-4 to TRBJ2-5; tentative D call: TRBD2 (6 bases). The assigned J gene may be wrong: the sequence end matches TRBJ2-1 better. This chain's CDR3 is CASRIAAIDVHEQFF. The DNA for the CDR3 is TGTGCCAGCAGGATAGCGGCAATAGACGTGCATGAGCAGTTCTTC.